This T cell receptor beta chain is drawn from a study of long-term antiretroviral therapy in people with HIV. Findings of the study overall: For ART adherence, viral resistance and therapy changes, no data were available.

Comments on this clone: The antigen remains unidentified.

Survey-level resolution applied to immunoSEQ assay v3.0. Data came from immunoSEQ multiplex PCR; TCRdb stores just in-frame clones and leaves some out. Counted here are approximately 18,000 clones, around 91% occurring once; the ten biggest clones make up around a tenth. CDR3 length: 15 residues. V was clipped by 7 bases and J by 6 bases; unmatched bases: 8. The germline V gene has CDR1 SGHRS and CDR2 YFSETQ. Only United States sites treated participants with HIV. Every specimen provided roughly 1-10 million cryopreserved PBMC before DNA extraction took place. The source is a man aged 45-65 years with HIV. The V call is TRBV5-1, the J call TRBJ2-1, with 12 bases aligning to TRBD2. The sequencing used unsorted PBMCs, collected 3 years after starting antiretroviral therapy. In DNA, the CDR3 is TGCGCCAGCCACCCACTAGCGGGGGGCAGCAATGAGCAGTTCTTC. Translation: CASHPLAGGSNEQFF.